The subject of this entry is one TCR beta chain. Its target is unknown. The table came from immunoSEQ multiplex PCR; TCRdb's copy has only in-frame clones and leaves some out. Among roughly 100,000 clones listed, around nine tenths were seen once. This specimen belongs to a study of T cell responses to AZD1222 COVID-19 vaccine. Study results and caveats: Two doses of AZD1222 preceded a rise in Spike-specific TCR breadth and depth.

The germline gives CDR1 LGHDT, CDR2 YNNKEL (reference sequence). The CDR3 has 13 residues. Trimming pared 3 bases from V and 2 bases from J, leaving 8 bases between. This sequence joins TRBV3-1 (or the pseudogene TRBV3-2) and TRBJ2-7; D unresolved. This TCR was sampled from an adult in good health. Source: peripheral blood, taken on day 0 of AZD1222 vaccination. Written as DNA, the CDR3 is TGTGCCAGCAGCCACGAGGCCCCCTACGAGCAGTACTTC. The encoded protein is CASSHEAPYEQYF.